This T cell receptor (beta chain) was recovered during a study of OX40 agonist ivuxolimab in advanced cancers. As to this clone: What it binds is not known.

General study findings and limits: The antigens recognized by the expanded peripheral T cells, that is their antigen specificity, were not determined.

The assay was immunoSEQ multiplex PCR, and TCRdb's table has in-frame clones only and misses some. The sample carries around 13,000 clones, 84% recorded once. This clonotype originated in an adult with an advanced solid tumor such as melanoma, head and neck, liver or kidney cancer. The source material was CD4+ or CD8+ T cells sorted from blood, sampled in a trial of the OX40 agonist ivuxolimab.

The CDR3 bases are TGTGCCAGCAGCTTGGGGCCCTCGACAGGGGGCTTCTACGAGCAGTACTTC. As protein: CASSLGPSTGGFYEQYF. V gene TRBV11-1 combines with J gene TRBJ2-7; 10 bases agree with TRBD1. Germline V gene lookup returns CDR1 SGHAT and CDR2 FQDESV (reference sequence). The CDR3 sequence is 17 residues long. The junction had 11 bases not matched to a gene; V was cut back by 3 bases and J by 3 bases.